These 5 T cell receptor beta chains were sequenced from one sample in a study of T cell responses to AZD1222 COVID-19 vaccine. Sequenced by immunoSEQ multiplex PCR; TCRdb stores in-frame clones only, minus some. Here the sample spans about 170,000 clones, roughly 90% being singletons. The sample was peripheral blood, taken on day 0 of AZD1222 vaccination. All receptors come from an adult in good health.

This clone was picked up one time. V usage is TRBV19 and J usage is TRBJ1-1; a possible D gene is TRBD1 (5 bases). The germline gives CDR1 LNHDA, CDR2 SQIVND (reference sequence). CDR3 length: 18 residues. The V end was cut by 5 bases, the J end by 3 bases, with 25 bases between. DNA for the CDR3: TGTGCCAGTAGTGGGGGGAGAGGGGCGGCCTACTCGGACACTGAAGCTTTCTTT. This codes for CASSGGRGAAYSDTEAFF.

The CDR3, as DNA: TGTGCCAGCCGACAGGGAAACTATGGCTACACCTTC. Amino acids: CASRQGNYGYTF. The gene calls are TRBV28 and TRBJ1-2, with 7 bases lining up with TRBD1. The CDR3 contains 12 residues. Germline CDR1 MDHEN, CDR2 SYDVKM. V was pared by 8 bases and J by 2 bases, with 2 bases of the junction left unmatched.

This clone was recorded a few times. The CDR3 DNA follows: TGTGCCAGTAGTAGGGAAATCTACAATGAGCAGTTCTTC. Translating gives CASSREIYNEQFF. V and J are TRBV19 and TRBJ2-1; D unresolved. CDR3 length equals 13 residues. Trimming cost V 4 bases and J 3 bases, with 7 bases left between them. Germline V gene lookup returns CDR1 LNHDA and CDR2 SQIVND (reference sequence).

The genes are TRBV7-8 and TRBJ1-6; unclear D gene. The CDR3 is made up of 15 amino acids. With 2 bases removed from V and 7 bases from J, the gap between germline ends came to 12 bases. Germline V gene sequence: CDR1 SGHVS, CDR2 FQNEAQ. The chain's CDR3 is CASSLNPGWNSPLHF. The CDR3 bases are TGTGCCAGCAGCTTAAATCCAGGATGGAATTCACCCCTCCACTTT.

The chain links TRBV24-1 to TRBJ1-2, with 7 bases fitting TRBD1. Germline V gives CDR1 KGHDR, CDR2 SFDVKD. CDR3 length: 15 amino acids. V lost 3 bases and J lost 9; bases outside the gene matches: 12. In DNA, the CDR3 is TGTGCCACCAGTGATCTGAGACAGGGAATGAGTAGCTACACCTTC. Its translation is CATSDLRQGMSSYTF.